Following are 21 T cell receptor beta chains from one sample sequenced in a study of T-cell memory formation after mild COVID-19. A single record per CDR3 protein comes from TCRdb applying MiXCR to the 5' RACE reads. Here the sample spans approximately 480,000 distinct CDR3 sequences, about 20% being singletons. Sequencing was done on a sample of PBMCs or a T cell subset sorted from them (not recorded which). Receptor source: an adult woman who had mild COVID-19 (a few samples of this study predate the infection). Cell type and time point are not known.

The genes are TRBV7-8 and TRBJ2-1; the match to TRBD2 covers 12 bases. The CDR3 covers 17 residues. J gave up 7 bases and V 1 base, and 8 bases lay outside the gene matches. The germline gives CDR1 SGHVS, CDR2 FQNEAQ. DNA of the CDR3: TGTGCCAGCAGCTTAGGAGCCCTAGCGGGGGGGCAAAATGAGCAGTTCTTC. Translating gives CASSLGALAGGQNEQFF.

This clonotype occurred a few times. The chain uses TRBV4-2 and TRBJ2-7, with D perhaps TRBD1 (5 bases). The CDR3 runs 14 residues. CDR1 and CDR2 from the germline V gene are LGHNA and YNFKEQ. V dropped 1 base and J dropped 5 bases, with 12 bases sitting between them. CDR3: CASSQGTGNHEQYF. The CDR3 DNA reads as TGTGCCAGCAGCCAAGGAACAGGTAACCACGAGCAGTACTTC.

This clonotype occurred a few times. The rearrangement links TRBV2 to TRBJ2-1, with TRBD2 matching 11 bases. Germline values: CDR1 SNHLY, CDR2 FYNNEI. CDR3 length equals 15 residues. Trimming removed 8 bases from V and 5 bases from J; junction bases left unmatched: 8. For the CDR3, the DNA is TGTGCCAGCGAGGGCAGACTAGCGGGGCACAATGAGCAGTTCTTC. Translation: CASEGRLAGHNEQFF.

With regard to this clonotype: The conserved final phenylalanine or tryptophan is absent from the CDR3, which likely points to a read error. The DNA is left out, because the CDR3 cannot be placed on it with certainty; the CDR3 is given as TCRdb lists it. The chain is built from TRBV12-3 or TRBV12-4 and TRBJ1-1; TRBD1 is taken as the D call from the table, unchecked against the DNA. The CDR3 sequence runs 13 residues, both termini included. CDR3 residues: CASSYWDRAYVDV.

This clonotype came up a few times. V is TRBV7-3 and J is TRBJ2-2; tentative D call: TRBD2 (5 bases). V was shortened by 0 bases and J by 6 bases, with 8 bases between the two germline ends. Germline CDR1 and CDR2: SGHTA and FQGTGA. The CDR3 runs 14 residues. CDR3 region: CASSLTGAAGELFF. Written as DNA, the CDR3 is TGTGCCAGCAGCTTAACGGGAGCGGCCGGGGAGCTGTTTTTT.

The chain combines TRBV5-5 with TRBJ2-5; tentative D call: TRBD2 (5 bases). This CDR3 region has 15 residues. Trimming removed 2 bases at V and 5 bases at J, with 16 bases between. CDR1 is SGHKS and CDR2 is YYEKEE in the germline V gene (reference sequence). CDR3 region: CASSLKVRERETQYF. The CDR3 bases are TGTGCCAGCAGCTTAAAAGTTCGGGAAAGGGAGACCCAGTACTTC.

The chain recombines TRBV10-3 with TRBJ2-7; D is uncertain. Germline V lookup: CDR1 ENHRY, CDR2 SYGVKD. V was trimmed by 6 bases and J by 4 bases, leaving 13 bases between them. This CDR3 contains 13 residues. This CDR3 reads CAISYSVGYEQYF. DNA for the CDR3: TGTGCCATCAGCTACAGTGTTGGTTACGAGCAGTACTTC.

The J gene is TRBJ2-1, the V gene TRBV7-6; TRBD2 matches 14 bases. The J segment lost 8 bases and the V segment lost 5 bases, leaving 11 bases of the junction unmatched. The CDR3 has 17 amino acids. Germline CDR1 SGHVS, CDR2 FNYEAQ. The CDR3 loop is CASSPIGGLAGVYEQFF. CDR3 in DNA: TGTGCCAGCAGCCCCATTGGGGGACTAGCGGGAGTGTATGAGCAGTTCTTC.

This chain connects TRBV19 to TRBJ2-1; unclear D gene. Germline V gene lookup returns CDR1 LNHDA and CDR2 SQIVND (reference sequence). The CDR3 runs to 16 residues. Trimming took off 1 base at V and 3 bases at J, with 13 bases between the two ends. The CDR3 reads CASSIVLASDYNEQFF. The CDR3 coding sequence is TGTGCCAGTAGTATAGTGCTGGCCTCTGACTACAATGAGCAGTTCTTC.

This rearrangement joins TRBV7-6 to TRBJ1-2, with 9 bases that match TRBD1. V lost 5 bases to trimming and J lost 4 bases; unmatched junction nucleotides: 11. Per the germline V gene, CDR1 is SGHVS and CDR2 is FNYEAQ. This CDR3 spans 16 amino acids. The CDR3 loop is CASSQKQGAYSYGYTF. In DNA, the CDR3 is TGTGCCAGCAGCCAAAAACAGGGGGCCTACTCCTATGGCTACACCTTC.

The chain employs TRBV6-2 or TRBV6-3 and TRBJ1-2; 7 positions match TRBD1. The CDR3 has 19 residues. CDR1 and CDR2 from the germline V gene are MNHEY and SVGEGT. J was trimmed by 6 bases and V by 2 bases; bases with no gene match: 21. CDR3 sequence (DNA): TGTGCCAGCAGTTACAGGAGATTCCGCCGGGACAGAATTTCCCATGGCTACACCTTC. Encoded protein: CASSYRRFRRDRISHGYTF.

The chain joins TRBV25-1 to TRBJ1-2; 7 bases fit TRBD1. V shed 6 bases and J 6 bases; nucleotides not matched to a gene: 4. Germline CDR1 MGHDK, CDR2 SYGVNS. This CDR3 is built from 12 residues. CDR3 protein: CASRGQFDGYTF. CDR3 coding DNA: TGTGCCAGCAGGGGACAGTTCGATGGCTACACCTTC.

The CDR3 sequence: CATSDATLYEQYF. The CDR3 nucleotides read TGTGCCACCAGTGATGCCACCCTGTACGAGCAGTACTTC. The chain recombines TRBV24-1 with TRBJ2-7; D ambiguous. CDR1 and CDR2 (germline): KGHDR, SFDVKD. This CDR3 contains 13 residues. V was pared by 3 bases and J by 4 bases, with 9 bases between.

This clonotype was detected once. The V and J genes are TRBV6-5 and TRBJ2-2; tentative D call: TRBD2 (6 bases). The CDR3 totals 16 residues. Germline V lookup: CDR1 MNHEY, CDR2 SVGAGI. V shed 5 bases and J shed 0 bases, with 13 bases lying between them. DNA of the CDR3: TGTGCCAGCAGTACCCCTGGGGGGACGAACACCGGGGAGCTGTTTTTT. Its protein is CASSTPGGTNTGELFF.

The chain couples TRBV7-3 to TRBJ2-3; the D call may be TRBD1 or TRBD2 (6 bases each). The CDR3 extends over 15 amino acids. From germline, CDR1 is SGHTA and CDR2 FQGTGA. Trimming stripped 0 bases from V and 8 bases from J, with 15 bases between. The CDR3 is CASSLTGVEGGTQYF. DNA of the CDR3: TGTGCCAGCAGCTTAACGGGAGTCGAGGGGGGTACGCAGTATTTT.

This clonotype was recorded a few times. CDR3 sequence (DNA): TGTGCCAGCTCACCGCCTCAGGGGCCAGATACGCAGTATTTT. The encoded protein is CASSPPQGPDTQYF. V is TRBV18 and J is TRBJ2-3; weak D call: TRBD1 (6 bases). V shed 3 bases and J shed 4 bases, with 11 bases lying between them. Germline loops: CDR1 KGHSH, CDR2 LQKENI. The CDR3 length is 14 residues.

There are a few counts of this clonotype. The J gene is TRBJ2-5, the V gene TRBV5-1, with D possibly matching TRBD2 (6 bases). Per the germline V gene, CDR1 is SGHRS and CDR2 is YFSETQ. The CDR3 extends over 14 amino acids. Trimming cost V 3 bases and J 3 bases, with 12 bases left between them. For the CDR3, the DNA is TGCGCCAGCAGCTCAACTAGCACCGAAGAGACCCAGTACTTC. Its protein is CASSSTSTEETQYF.

V and J are TRBV4-1 and TRBJ1-1, with D hard to call. Trimming took off 6 bases at V and 0 bases at J, with 8 bases between the two ends. CDR1 and CDR2 from the germline V gene are MGHRA and YSYEKL. The CDR3 is 13 amino acids. CDR3 in amino acids: CASSGRMNTEAFF. CDR3 nucleotides: TGCGCCAGCAGTGGACGGATGAACACTGAAGCTTTCTTT.

This clonotype was counted between two and nine times. The CDR3 DNA reads as TGTGCCAGCAGCTCCTTACCCACCTTGGGGGGCAGCACAGATACGCAGTATTTT. It is translated as CASSSLPTLGGSTDTQYF. This rearrangement joins TRBV5-5 to TRBJ2-3; perhaps D is TRBD1 or TRBD2 (6 bases each). Germline V gene lookup returns CDR1 SGHKS and CDR2 YYEKEE (reference sequence). V lost 3 bases to trimming and J lost 0 bases, with 20 bases between them. There are 18 residues in the CDR3.

V usage is TRBV3-1 and J usage is TRBJ2-5; 9 positions match TRBD1. The length of the CDR3 is 14 residues. The germline V gene encodes CDR1 LGHDT and CDR2 YNNKEL (reference sequence). Trimming took 1 base from V and 8 from J; bases not matched to a gene: 5. CDR3 region: CASSQVSTGGTQYF. The CDR3, as DNA: TGTGCCAGCAGCCAAGTTAGCACAGGGGGCACCCAGTACTTC.

The genes are TRBV14 and TRBJ2-7, with D perhaps given as TRBD1 or TRBD2 (5 bases each). Germline lookup yields CDR1 SGHDN and CDR2 FVKESK. The CDR3 extends over 15 amino acids. The ends were cut back, 4 bases at V and 7 bases at J, with 20 bases in the middle. CDR3: CASSLLGERSREQYF. The CDR3 region has the DNA TGTGCCAGCAGCCTCTTGGGGGAAAGGTCGCGGGAGCAGTACTTC.